This T cell receptor beta chain came from a study of OX40 agonist ivuxolimab in advanced cancers. For the study at large: A male proportion of about 84% was recorded, with mean age roughly 62 years and range about 20 to 79. Partial responses, seen in three patients, involved one hepatocellular carcinoma and two cutaneous melanomas.

Generated by immunoSEQ multiplex PCR, the TCRdb table keeps only in-frame clones and is missing some. The data hold 40,000 to 50,000 clones, with roughly 89% observed a single time. Germline loops: CDR1 SNHLY, CDR2 FYNNEI. The CDR3 loop spans 14 amino acids. The input for sequencing was CD4+ or CD8+ T cells sorted from blood, taken in a trial of the OX40 agonist ivuxolimab. The TCR comes from an adult with an advanced solid tumor such as melanoma, head and neck, liver or kidney cancer. The chain couples TRBV2 to TRBJ2-5; the match to TRBD2 covers 10 bases. The end of the DNA fits TRBJ2-7 better, so the J call may be wrong. The CDR3 sequence is CASSGAGGAYEQYF. The CDR3 coding sequence is TGTGCCAGCAGTGGAGCGGGAGGGGCCTACGAGCAGTACTTC.